This TCR beta chain was sequenced during a study of CD8+CD57+ T cells in acquired aplastic anemia. Study summary: Roughly 3 ug was the average amount of DNA from sorted CD4+ and CD8+ cells.

This CDR3 is built from 14 residues. Trimming removed 5 bases from V and 7 bases from J, with 15 bases in between. Germline V gives CDR1 SGHNT, CDR2 YENEEA. Ten or more counts support this clonotype. TCR beta VDJ and CDR3 profiles were obtained from a genomic DNA template. TCRdb analysed the reads with MiXCR anew, one entry per CDR3 protein. The repertoire holds about 110,000 distinct CDR3 sequences, about half seen once, with around a third in the top ten. The chain recombines TRBV11-3 with TRBJ2-1; D is possibly TRBD1 or TRBD2 (5 bases each). Input material: sorted CD4+, CD8+, or CD8+CD57+ T cells (not recorded which) from PBMCs. This TCR came from a human donor in good health, serving as a control. DNA of the CDR3: TGTGCCAGCAGCGAACGGGCCGGGGCGAATGAGCAGTTCTTC. Amino acid sequence: CASSERAGANEQFF.